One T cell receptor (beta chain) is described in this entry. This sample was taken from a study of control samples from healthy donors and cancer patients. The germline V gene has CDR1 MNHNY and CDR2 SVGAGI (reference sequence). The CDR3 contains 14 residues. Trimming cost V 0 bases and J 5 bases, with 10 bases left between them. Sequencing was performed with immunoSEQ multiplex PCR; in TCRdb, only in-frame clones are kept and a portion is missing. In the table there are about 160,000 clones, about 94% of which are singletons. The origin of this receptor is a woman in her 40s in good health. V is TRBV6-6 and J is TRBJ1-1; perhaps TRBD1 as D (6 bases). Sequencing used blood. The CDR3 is CASSYSPRGTEAFF. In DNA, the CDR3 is TGTGCCAGCAGTTACTCGCCCAGGGGAACTGAAGCTTTCTTT.